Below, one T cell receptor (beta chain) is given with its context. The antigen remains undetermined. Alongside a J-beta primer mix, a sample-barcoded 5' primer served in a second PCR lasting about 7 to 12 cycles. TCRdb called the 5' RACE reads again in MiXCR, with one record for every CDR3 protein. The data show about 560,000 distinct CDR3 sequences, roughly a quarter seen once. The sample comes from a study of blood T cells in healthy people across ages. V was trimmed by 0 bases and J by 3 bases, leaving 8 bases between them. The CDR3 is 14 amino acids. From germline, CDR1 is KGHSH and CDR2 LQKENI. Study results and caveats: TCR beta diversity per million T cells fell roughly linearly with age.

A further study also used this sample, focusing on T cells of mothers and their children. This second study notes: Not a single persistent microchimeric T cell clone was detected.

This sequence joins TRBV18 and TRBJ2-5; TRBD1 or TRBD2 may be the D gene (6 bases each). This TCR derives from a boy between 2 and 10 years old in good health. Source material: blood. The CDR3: CASSPPRDKETQYF. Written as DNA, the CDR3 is TGTGCCAGCTCACCACCGCGGGACAAAGAGACCCAGTACTTC.